This TCR beta chain was found in a study of blood T cell dynamics during melanoma immunotherapy. Time point of the sample: pre-treatment baseline. Samples come from before therapy and from week 3 after the first blockade cycle. Libraries were prepared by immunoSEQ multiplex PCR; TCRdb keeps only in-frame clonotypes and omits some of them. The table records about 1,400 clones, roughly 69% of them present only once. The receptor was isolated from a human donor with melanoma. The input for sequencing was central memory CD8+ T cells from blood, taken from a patient treated with checkpoint blockade.

CDR3 nucleotides: TGTGCCAGCAGTTACTCGTCAATGCTCTACGAGCAGTACTTC. Amino acids: CASSYSSMLYEQYF. The rearrangement uses TRBV6-7 and TRBJ2-7; D gene uncertain. TRBV6-7 counts as an open reading frame of uncertain function. V lost 0 bases to trimming and J lost 3 bases, with 9 bases between them. The CDR3 runs 14 residues.